Following are 30 T cell receptor beta chains from one sample sequenced in a study of beta chain features in type 1 diabetes. Broader study findings: Shortening that was moderate but significant affected the TCRB CDR3s of Type 1 diabetes patients in all four CD4+ subsets.

The antigens these receptors bind are not known. Every isolated RNA sample was fully reverse transcribed, so sequencing captured expressed TCRB transcripts. The protocol was immunoSEQ multiplex PCR, while the TCRdb copy is restricted to in-frame clones and leaves out a portion. Of about 340,000 clones in the sample, 9.3% were seen once. Sequences were obtained from central memory CD4+ T cells from blood. Receptors were obtained from a man in his thirties or forties with type 1 diabetes.

The V and J genes are TRBV7-2 and TRBJ1-1, with D possibly being TRBD1 (6 bases). CDR1 is SGHTA, CDR2 FQGNSA, per germline. The CDR3 covers 12 residues. The germline V and J ends were trimmed by 5 bases and 9 bases, with 13 bases remaining between them. CDR3 sequence (DNA): TGTGCCAGCAGCGTAGACAGGAGTAAAGCTTTCTTT. It specifies CASSVDRSKAFF.

The sample holds a few counts of this clone. CDR3 nucleotides: TGTGCCAGCAGCGTCGAGGACAGAGGCACAGATACGCAGTATTTT. It is translated as CASSVEDRGTDTQYF. V usage is TRBV9 and J usage is TRBJ2-3, with D possibly matching TRBD1 (6 bases). Between the trimmed V and J ends, which lost 2 bases and 1 base, there was a span of 11 bases. CDR1 SGDLS and CDR2 YYNGEE come from the germline V gene. There are 15 residues in the CDR3. The whole variable domain, filled in from reference TRBV9 and TRBJ2-3, reads DSGVTQTPKHLITATGQRVTLRCSPRSGDLSVYWYQQSLDQGLQFLIQYYNGEERAKGNILERFSAQQFPDLHSELNLSSLELGDSALYFCASSVEDRGTDTQYFGPGTRLTVL.

This clone was seen a handful of times. V is TRBV7-9 and J is TRBJ2-5, with 7 bases matching TRBD2. Germline V gene sequence: CDR1 SEHNR, CDR2 FQNEAQ (reference sequence). The CDR3 spans 14 residues. Losses at the gene ends were 2 bases for V and 0 bases for J; bases not matched to a gene: 0. This CDR3 is CASSLRGDQETQYF. The CDR3 DNA reads TGTGCCAGCAGCTTACGGGGGGACCAAGAGACCCAGTACTTC. The complete variable domain, with remaining parts taken from reference TRBV7-9 and TRBJ2-5, reads DTGVSQNPRHKITKRGQNVTFRCDPISEHNRLYWYRQTLGQGPEFLTYFQNEAQLEKSRLLSDRFSAERPKGSFSTLEIQRTEQGDSAMYLCASSLRGDQETQYFGPGTRLLVL.

As to this clone: At one end the junction does not follow the germline gene, possibly because of a read error. This chain links TRBV7-7 with TRBJ2-5; no clear D. The CDR3 sequence is 13 residues long. Germline V gives CDR1 SSHAT, CDR2 FNYEAQ (reference sequence). For the CDR3, the DNA is TGTGCTAGCAGCTTAGTCCCCCAAGAGACCCAGTACTTC. Protein: CASSLVPQETQYF. Combining the CDR3 with reference TRBV7-7 and TRBJ2-5 gives the whole variable domain GAGVSQSPRYKVTKRGQDVTLRCDPISSHATLYWYQQALGQGPEFLTYFNYEAQPDKSGLPSDRFSAERPEGSISTLTIQRTEQRDSAMYRCASSLVPQETQYFGPGTRLLVL.

This chain connects TRBV11-2 to TRBJ2-5; D gene ambiguous. Per the germline V gene, CDR1 is SGHAT and CDR2 is FQNNGV. V was clipped by 7 bases and J by 7 bases, with 16 bases between them. The CDR3 is made up of 13 amino acids. DNA for the CDR3: TGTGCCAGCAACCACCCCTCAGGCGGGACCCAGTACTTC. Translating it yields CASNHPSGGTQYF. Complete variable domain (other parts from reference TRBV11-2 and TRBJ2-5): EAGVAQSPRYKIIEKRQSVAFWCNPISGHATLYWYQQILGQGPKLLIQFQNNGVVDDSQLPKDRFSAERLKGVDSTLKIQPAKLEDSAVYLCASNHPSGGTQYFGPGTRLLVL.

In regard to this clone: Other DNA sequences in the sample encode the same CDR3. The J gene is TRBJ2-5, the V gene TRBV19; 7 bases fit TRBD1. The CDR3 covers 13 residues. Germline V gene data show CDR1 as LNHDA and CDR2 as SQIVND (reference sequence). V was clipped by 5 bases and J by 4 bases; unmatched bases: 4. DNA of the CDR3: TGTGCCAGTAGTGGCTACAGGGGAGAGACCCAGTACTTC. Protein product: CASSGYRGETQYF.

Only a few counts were recorded for this clone. The chain carries TRBV28 and TRBJ1-6, with D possibly matching TRBD1 (5 bases). The V end lost 10 bases, the J end lost 6 bases, and 13 bases lay between the germline ends. Germline CDR1 is MDHEN and CDR2 is SYDVKM. This CDR3 is built from 13 residues. DNA for the CDR3: TGTGCCATTCGGGGGACGGGTAATTCACCCCTCCACTTT. Translation: CAIRGTGNSPLHF.

As for this clone: Mismatch with germline at one junction end may stem from a read error. The genes are TRBV7-7 and TRBJ2-5; D tentatively fits TRBD1 or TRBD2 (5 bases each). The germline V gene encodes CDR1 SSHAT and CDR2 FNYEAQ (reference sequence). This CDR3 comprises 13 residues. CDR3 sequence (DNA): TGTGCTAGCAGCTTCGTGGGGGAAGAGACCCAGTACTTC. The encoded protein is CASSFVGEETQYF.

The genes are TRBV18 and TRBJ2-4; D gene uncertain. The germline V and J ends were trimmed by 4 bases and 8 bases, with 15 bases remaining between them. Germline CDR1 KGHSH, CDR2 LQKENI. The CDR3 extends over 14 amino acids. The CDR3 region is CASSLSGQHDIQYF. CDR3 DNA sequence: TGTGCCAGCTCACTATCAGGCCAACATGACATTCAGTACTTC.

This clone was seen a handful of times. The chain links TRBV4-3 to TRBJ2-7, with D hard to call. The V gene's germline CDR1 is LGHNA and CDR2 YSLEER. The CDR3 is 15 amino acids. Trimming took off 1 base at V and 2 bases at J, with 12 bases between the two ends. CDR3 residues: CASSQGFGGPYEQYF. Here the CDR3 DNA reads TGCGCCAGCAGCCAAGGTTTTGGCGGCCCCTACGAGCAGTACTTC.

This clone has just a few counts. The V and J genes are TRBV6-5 and TRBJ1-2; 9 bases agree with TRBD1. The CDR3 runs to 14 residues. Germline V CDR1 and CDR2: MNHEY, SVGAGI. Germline trimming cut 5 bases from V and 6 bases from J; bases unmatched to any gene: 7. CDR3 loop: CASSKGQGSNGYTF. The CDR3 nucleotides are TGTGCCAGCAGTAAGGGACAGGGATCCAATGGCTACACCTTC.

The CDR3 reads CATSRDGTGRSGANVLTF. CDR3 coding DNA: TGTGCCACCAGCAGAGACGGGACAGGGCGCTCTGGGGCCAACGTCCTGACTTTC. The chain combines TRBV15 with TRBJ2-6; 9 positions match TRBD1. With 0 bases clipped from V and 0 bases from J, the junction kept 3 bases outside the gene matches. The CDR3 spans 18 residues. The germline V gene encodes CDR1 LNHNV and CDR2 YYDKDF (reference sequence).

With regard to this clone: A much larger clone sits a single nucleotide away, making a read error possible. Other DNA sequences in this specimen translate into the identical CDR3. J is TRBJ1-6 and V is TRBV14; 7 bases are shared with TRBD1. Per germline, CDR1 SGHDN and CDR2 FVKESK. The CDR3 spans 15 residues. DNA for the CDR3: TGCGCCAGCAGCCATAGGACAGGCGAGAATTCACCCCTCCACTTT. This sequence encodes CASSHRTGENSPLHF.

There are a few counts of this clone. The rearrangement joins TRBV2 to TRBJ2-5; 8 bases align to TRBD2. CDR3 length: 13 residues. The junction had 9 bases not matched to a gene; V was cut back by 10 bases and J by 5 bases. Germline values: CDR1 SNHLY, CDR2 FYNNEI. In DNA, the CDR3 is TGTGCCACTTTCCGGGGGGGCATTGAGACCCAGTACTTC. It is translated as CATFRGGIETQYF. The full variable domain, completed using reference TRBV2 and TRBJ2-5, is EPEVTQTPSHQVTQMGQEVILRCVPISNHLYFYWYRQILGQKVEFLVSFYNNEISEKSEIFDDQFSVERPDGSNFTLKIRSTKLEDSAMYFCATFRGGIETQYFGPGTRLLVL.

This clone was seen at least ten times. This chain links TRBV11-3 with TRBJ2-7, with 9 bases identical to TRBD2. CDR3 length: 15 amino acids. V gave up 4 bases and J gave up 3 bases; unmatched junction bases: 7. The germline gives CDR1 SGHNT, CDR2 YENEEA. CDR3 residues: CASSSSASGDYEQYF. CDR3 DNA: TGTGCCAGCAGCTCATCGGCTAGCGGGGACTACGAGCAGTACTTC.

This clone has just a few counts. The chain combines TRBV5-6 with TRBJ2-1; a weak D match, TRBD2 (6 bases). CDR3 size: 18 residues. Deletions cut 4 bases from V and 0 bases from J, with 20 bases between. Germline CDR1 SGHDT, CDR2 YYEEEE. The CDR3 DNA reads TGTGCCAGCAGCCCGGAAGCGGCGGGGTTAAACTCCTACAATGAGCAGTTCTTC. Amino acids: CASSPEAAGLNSYNEQFF.

This clone was seen only a few times. A read error may explain this, as a much larger clone is one base away. This chain uses TRBV11-2 with TRBJ1-1, with 7 bases matching TRBD1. CDR3 length equals 13 residues. J gave up 0 bases and V 6 bases, and 1 base lay outside the gene matches. CDR1 is SGHAT, CDR2 FQNNGV, per germline. CDR3 in amino acids: CASRGQLNTEAFF. CDR3 nucleotides: TGTGCCAGCAGGGGACAGCTGAACACTGAAGCTTTCTTT.

The chain recombines TRBV29-1 with TRBJ2-1; the match to TRBD2 covers 9 bases. The length of the CDR3 is 13 residues. From germline, CDR1 is SQVTM and CDR2 ANQGSEA. J lost 10 bases, V lost 7 bases, and 11 bases had no gene match. The CDR3 DNA sequence: TGCAGCGCATCTAGCGGGGATGGAGTCGAGCAGTTCTTC. It codes for CSASSGDGVEQFF.

Only a few counts were recorded for this clone. This chain joins TRBV5-1 and TRBJ1-2, with D hard to call. With 4 bases removed from V and 6 bases from J, the gap between germline ends came to 13 bases. The CDR3 runs 13 residues. Germline loops: CDR1 SGHRS, CDR2 YFSETQ. CDR3 sequence: CASSPDNRNGYTF. CDR3 DNA sequence: TGCGCCAGCAGCCCCGATAACAGAAATGGCTACACCTTC.

The chain carries TRBV6-5 and TRBJ1-2, with TRBD1 identical over 9 bases. Germline lookup yields CDR1 MNHEY and CDR2 SVGAGI. V shed 0 bases, J shed 8 bases, and the junction held 7 bases outside the gene matches. CDR3 length: 15 amino acids. In DNA, the CDR3 is TGTGCCAGCAGTTACTCGGAGAACAGGGGGCGCGGCTACACCTTC. Residues: CASSYSENRGRGYTF.

This clone appeared a few times. Other DNA sequences in the same sample also yield this CDR3. The V and J genes are TRBV6-6 and TRBJ1-3, with D possibly being TRBD1 (5 bases). V was cut by 6 bases and J by 2 bases, with 5 bases left in between. Per the germline V gene, CDR1 is MNHNY and CDR2 is SVGAGI (reference sequence). CDR3 length: 12 residues. CDR3 in DNA: TGTGCCAGCAGGGGGCCTGGAAACACCATATATTTT. As protein: CASRGPGNTIYF.

This clone was seen a handful of times. The chain links TRBV4-3 to TRBJ2-3; D is perhaps TRBD1 (6 bases). Germline V gives CDR1 LGHNA, CDR2 YSLEER. Trimming pared 5 bases from V and 2 bases from J, leaving 11 bases between. The CDR3 is 14 residues long. Here the CDR3 reads CASSSGQNTDTQYF. The CDR3 DNA is TGCGCCAGCAGCTCCGGACAGAACACAGATACGCAGTATTTT.

This clone appeared a few times. The rearrangement uses TRBV10-3 and TRBJ1-2; no clear D. The CDR3 is 12 residues long. The germline gives CDR1 ENHRY, CDR2 SYGVKD. V was pared by 4 bases and J by 4 bases, with 7 bases between. CDR3 DNA sequence: TGTGCCATCAGTGGAACAAGCTATGGCTACACCTTC. The encoded protein is CAISGTSYGYTF.

With regard to this clone: In the same sample, other DNA sequences code for this CDR3. The V call is TRBV18, the J call TRBJ1-1; D not certain. CDR3 size: 13 residues. Germline CDR1 is KGHSH and CDR2 is LQKENI. Deletions cut 2 bases from V and 1 base from J, with 5 bases between. CDR3: CASSPSGNTEAFF. The CDR3 bases are TGTGCCAGCTCACCATCAGGGAACACTGAAGCTTTCTTT.

The CDR3, as DNA: TGTGCCAGCAATGCTAGCGGCCAAGAGACCCAGTACTTC. Its translation is CASNASGQETQYF. This sequence joins TRBV21-1 and TRBJ2-5; the table assigns TRBD2, which was not confirmed against the DNA. TRBV21-1 is assigned pseudogene status. The length of the CDR3 is 13 residues.

As DNA, the CDR3 is TGCGCCAGCAGCCAAGAGTGGCGAGGGAACACTGAAGCTTTCTTT. Translated, it gives CASSQEWRGNTEAFF. The V and J genes are TRBV4-3 and TRBJ1-1; unclear D gene. Trimming stripped 0 bases from V and 1 base from J, with 9 bases between. Germline CDR1 is LGHNA and CDR2 is YSLEER. This CDR3 region has 15 residues.

This clone was found many times. The genes are TRBV7-2 and TRBJ2-1; maybe TRBD1 (6 bases). Trimming removed 8 bases from V and 9 bases from J, with 20 bases in between. The CDR3 runs 14 residues. Per the germline V gene, CDR1 is SGHTA and CDR2 is FQGNSA. The CDR3 spells CASFGGAFSGEQFF. In DNA, the CDR3 is TGTGCCAGCTTTGGGGGCGCGTTCAGCGGTGAGCAGTTCTTC.

This clone occurred a few times. The chain combines TRBV18 with TRBJ2-7; D gene uncertain. This CDR3 spans 13 amino acids. Trimming cost V 4 bases and J 4 bases, with 11 bases left between them. Germline loops: CDR1 KGHSH, CDR2 LQKENI. The CDR3 nucleotides are TGTGCCAGCTCACAAGAGGACGGATACGAGCAGTACTTC. It yields the protein CASSQEDGYEQYF.

There are many counts of this clone. This chain joins TRBV6-6 and TRBJ1-1; D is perhaps TRBD1 (5 bases). The germline V gene encodes CDR1 MNHNY and CDR2 SVGAGI (reference sequence). CDR3 length: 13 residues. V lost 11 bases, J lost 3 bases, and 16 bases lay in between. In DNA form, the CDR3 reads TGTGCCTGTTACCGACAGCAGGACACTGAAGCTTTCTTT. Its translation is CACYRQQDTEAFF.

This clone was seen a handful of times. The chain has TRBV6-6 and TRBJ2-1, with 9 bases identical to TRBD1. V trimming: 5 bases; J trimming: 11 bases; junction bases outside the gene matches: 7. Germline V gene data show CDR1 as MNHNY and CDR2 as SVGAGI (reference sequence). This CDR3 is built from 13 residues. CDR3 protein: CASSKQGQGKQFF. The CDR3 coding sequence is TGTGCCAGCAGTAAACAGGGACAGGGCAAGCAGTTCTTC.